The subject of this entry is one T cell receptor (beta chain). The antigen is unknown. The data were obtained in a study of T-cell reconstitution after alpha-beta-depleted transplantation in children. Preparation of the TCRbeta library was carried out with unique molecular identifiers. TCRdb ran MiXCR on the PCR reads and lists one entry per CDR3 protein. The profile shows about 830,000 distinct CDR3 sequences, 15% to 20% of them singletons. Study-level points and caveats: One year after transplant, T-cell counts and diversity came mostly from newly produced T cells. Reportedly, roughly two months post-transplant, alpha-beta T cells arose from several hundred expanded graft clones. The study traced high day-60 TCRbeta diversity in some patients to surviving recipient T cells and thymic progenitors.

The CDR3 loop spans 15 amino acids. Unmatched junction bases numbered 8, after V lost 4 bases and J lost 4 bases. Germline CDR1 and CDR2: DFQATT and SNEGSKA (reference sequence). The rearrangement links TRBV20-1 to TRBJ2-5; the match to TRBD1 covers 11 bases. This specimen consisted of PBMCs, mostly from graft donor cells, obtained 360 days after TCRalphabeta/CD19-depleted stem cell transplant. The sequence was collected from a male patient between 10 and 17 years old who had a stem cell transplant for acute lymphoblastic leukemia, so the T cells may come from the graft donor. This CDR3 reads CSATRTGGGRETQYF. The CDR3 region has the DNA TGCAGTGCTACAAGGACAGGGGGCGGGAGAGAGACCCAGTACTTC.